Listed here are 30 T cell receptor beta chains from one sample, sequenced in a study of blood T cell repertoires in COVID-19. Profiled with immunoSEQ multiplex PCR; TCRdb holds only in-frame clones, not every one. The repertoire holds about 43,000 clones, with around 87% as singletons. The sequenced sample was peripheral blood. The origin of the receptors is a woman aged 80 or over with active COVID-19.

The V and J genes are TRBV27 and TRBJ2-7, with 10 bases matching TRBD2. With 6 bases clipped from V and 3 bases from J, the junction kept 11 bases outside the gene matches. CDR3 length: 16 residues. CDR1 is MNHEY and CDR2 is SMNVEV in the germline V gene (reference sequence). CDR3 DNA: TGTGCCAGCAGACGCTCACTAGCGGGGTCTAACTACGAGCAGTACTTC. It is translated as CASRRSLAGSNYEQYF.

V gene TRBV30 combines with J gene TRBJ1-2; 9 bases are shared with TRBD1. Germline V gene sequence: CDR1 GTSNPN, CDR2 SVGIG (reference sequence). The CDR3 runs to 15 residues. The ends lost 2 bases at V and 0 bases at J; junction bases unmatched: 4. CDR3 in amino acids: CAWSHRQGANYGYTF. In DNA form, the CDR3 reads TGTGCCTGGAGTCACAGACAGGGGGCTAACTATGGCTACACCTTC.

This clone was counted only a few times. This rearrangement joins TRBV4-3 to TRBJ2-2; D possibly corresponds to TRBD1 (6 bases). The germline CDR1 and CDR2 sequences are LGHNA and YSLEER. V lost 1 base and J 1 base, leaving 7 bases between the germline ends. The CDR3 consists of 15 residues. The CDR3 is CASSQGQVNTGELFF. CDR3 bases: TGCGCCAGCAGCCAAGGACAGGTGAACACCGGGGAGCTGTTTTTT.

CDR3 bases: TGTGCCAGCAGCGTAGGATTAGGGGGATCGGGCTCACCCCTCCACTTT. As protein: CASSVGLGGSGSPLHF. The chain recombines TRBV9 with TRBJ1-6; D is perhaps TRBD1 (6 bases). CDR1 and CDR2 from the germline V gene are SGDLS and YYNGEE. Trimming stripped 0 bases from V and 10 bases from J, with 17 bases between. This CDR3 spans 16 amino acids.

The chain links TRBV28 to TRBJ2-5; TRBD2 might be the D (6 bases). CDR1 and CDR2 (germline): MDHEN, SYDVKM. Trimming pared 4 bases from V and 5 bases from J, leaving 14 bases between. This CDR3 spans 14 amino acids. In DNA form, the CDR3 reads TGTGCCAGCAGTTCAACCGACAGCGGGGAGACCCAGTACTTC. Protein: CASSSTDSGETQYF.

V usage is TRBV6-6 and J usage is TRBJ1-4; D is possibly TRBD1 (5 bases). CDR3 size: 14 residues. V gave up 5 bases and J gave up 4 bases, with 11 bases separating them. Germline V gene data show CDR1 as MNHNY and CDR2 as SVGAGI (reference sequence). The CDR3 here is CASSTTESNEKLFF. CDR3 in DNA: TGTGCCAGCAGTACGACAGAGAGTAATGAAAAACTGTTTTTT.

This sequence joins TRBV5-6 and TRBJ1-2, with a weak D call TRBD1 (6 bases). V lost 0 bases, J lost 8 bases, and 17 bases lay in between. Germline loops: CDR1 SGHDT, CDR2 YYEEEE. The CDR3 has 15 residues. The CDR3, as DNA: TGTGCCAGCAGCTTGGACCGGGACATCCTTCGGGGCTACACCTTC. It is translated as CASSLDRDILRGYTF.

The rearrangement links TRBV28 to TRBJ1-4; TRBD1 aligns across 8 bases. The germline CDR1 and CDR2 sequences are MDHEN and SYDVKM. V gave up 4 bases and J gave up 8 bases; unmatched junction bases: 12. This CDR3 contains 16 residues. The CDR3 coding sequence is TGTGCCAGCAGTTATTGGCAGGGGGCGCTAGGGGAAAAACTGTTTTTT. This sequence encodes CASSYWQGALGEKLFF.

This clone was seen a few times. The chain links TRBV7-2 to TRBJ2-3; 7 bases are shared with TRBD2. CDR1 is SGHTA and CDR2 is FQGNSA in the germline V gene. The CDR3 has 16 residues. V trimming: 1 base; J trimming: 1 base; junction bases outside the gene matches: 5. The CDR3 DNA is TGTGCCAGCAGCTTAGATTGGAGCGGGGGCACAGATACGCAGTATTTT. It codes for CASSLDWSGGTDTQYF.

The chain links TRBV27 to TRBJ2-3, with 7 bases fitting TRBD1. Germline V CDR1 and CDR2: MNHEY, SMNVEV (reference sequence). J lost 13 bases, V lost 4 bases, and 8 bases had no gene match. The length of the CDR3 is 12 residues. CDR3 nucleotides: TGTGCCAGCAGTTATGTCAGGGGGATAGAGTATTTT. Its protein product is CASSYVRGIEYF.

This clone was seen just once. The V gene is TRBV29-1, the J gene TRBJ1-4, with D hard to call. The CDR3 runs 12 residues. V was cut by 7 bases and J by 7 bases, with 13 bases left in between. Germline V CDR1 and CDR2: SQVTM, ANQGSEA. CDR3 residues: CSAARGGEKLFF. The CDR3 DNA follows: TGCAGCGCCGCCCGGGGAGGTGAAAAACTGTTTTTT.

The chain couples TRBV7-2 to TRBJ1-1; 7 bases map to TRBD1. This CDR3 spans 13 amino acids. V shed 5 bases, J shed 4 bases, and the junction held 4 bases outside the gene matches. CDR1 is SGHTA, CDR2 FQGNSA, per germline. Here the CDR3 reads CASSVTGSTEAFF. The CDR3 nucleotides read TGTGCCAGCAGCGTGACAGGGTCCACTGAAGCTTTCTTT.

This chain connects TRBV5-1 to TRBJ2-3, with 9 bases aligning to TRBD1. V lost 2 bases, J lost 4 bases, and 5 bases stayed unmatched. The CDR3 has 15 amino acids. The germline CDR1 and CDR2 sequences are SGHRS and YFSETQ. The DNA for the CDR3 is TGCGCCAGCAGCTTTACAGGGGGCCAGCCAGATACGCAGTATTTT. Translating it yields CASSFTGGQPDTQYF.

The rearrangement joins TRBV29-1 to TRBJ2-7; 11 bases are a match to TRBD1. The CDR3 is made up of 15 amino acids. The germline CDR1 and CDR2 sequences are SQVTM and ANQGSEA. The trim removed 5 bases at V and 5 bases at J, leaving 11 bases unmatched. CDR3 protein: CSVLLGTGGPHEQYF. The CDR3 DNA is TGCAGCGTTCTGCTCGGGACAGGGGGACCCCACGAGCAGTACTTC.

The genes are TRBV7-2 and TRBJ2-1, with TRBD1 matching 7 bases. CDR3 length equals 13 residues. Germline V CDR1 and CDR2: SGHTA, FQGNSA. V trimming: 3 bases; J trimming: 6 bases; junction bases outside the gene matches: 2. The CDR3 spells CASSFDRANEQFF. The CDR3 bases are TGTGCCAGCAGCTTTGACAGGGCCAATGAGCAGTTCTTC.

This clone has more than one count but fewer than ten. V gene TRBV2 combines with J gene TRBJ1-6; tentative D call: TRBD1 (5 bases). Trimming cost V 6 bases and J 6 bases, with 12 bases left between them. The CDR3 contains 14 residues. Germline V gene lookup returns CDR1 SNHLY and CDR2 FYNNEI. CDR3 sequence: CASRHQGRNSPLHF. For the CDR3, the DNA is TGTGCCAGCAGACATCAGGGTCGTAATTCACCCCTCCACTTT.

CDR3 DNA sequence: TGTGCCAGCAGCGTAAAAGGACAGGGAGCTGAAACTGAAGCTTTCTTT. Translated, it gives CASSVKGQGAETEAFF. The chain recombines TRBV9 with TRBJ1-1; 8 bases line up with TRBD1. Germline trimming cut 1 base from V and 5 bases from J; bases unmatched to any gene: 10. CDR3 length equals 16 residues. Germline CDR1 SGDLS, CDR2 YYNGEE.

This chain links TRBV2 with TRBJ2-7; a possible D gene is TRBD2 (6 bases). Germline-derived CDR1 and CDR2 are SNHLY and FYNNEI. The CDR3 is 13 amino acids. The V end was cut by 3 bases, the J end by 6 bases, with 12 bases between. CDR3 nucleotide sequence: TGTGCCAGCAGTGATTTTCTGGAGGGCGAGCAGTACTTC. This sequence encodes CASSDFLEGEQYF.

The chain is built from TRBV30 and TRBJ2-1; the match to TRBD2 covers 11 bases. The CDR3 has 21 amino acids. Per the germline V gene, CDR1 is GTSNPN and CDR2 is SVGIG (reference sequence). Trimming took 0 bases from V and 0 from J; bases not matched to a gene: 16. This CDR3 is CAWSVGFGSSGGAGSYNEQFF. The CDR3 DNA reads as TGTGCCTGGAGTGTAGGTTTTGGAAGTAGCGGGGGGGCCGGCTCCTACAATGAGCAGTTCTTC.

The CDR3 DNA follows: TGTGCCAGCAGTTACTCCCGGAGCTTGAACACTGAAGCTTTCTTT. It specifies CASSYSRSLNTEAFF. The chain has TRBV6-5 and TRBJ1-1; D is ambiguous. The ends were cut back, 0 bases at V and 0 bases at J, with 8 bases in the middle. CDR3 size: 15 residues. CDR1 is MNHEY and CDR2 is SVGAGI in the germline V gene.

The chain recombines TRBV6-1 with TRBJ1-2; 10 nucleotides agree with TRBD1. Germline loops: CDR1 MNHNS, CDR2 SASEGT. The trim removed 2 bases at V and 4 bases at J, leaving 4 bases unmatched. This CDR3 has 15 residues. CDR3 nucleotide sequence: TGTGCCAGCAGTGAATGGGGACAGGGGACCTATGGCTACACCTTC. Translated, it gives CASSEWGQGTYGYTF.

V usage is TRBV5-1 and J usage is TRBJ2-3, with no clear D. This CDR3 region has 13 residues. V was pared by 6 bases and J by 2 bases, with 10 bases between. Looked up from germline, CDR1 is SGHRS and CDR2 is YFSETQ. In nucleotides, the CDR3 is TGCGCCAGCATCGACTCATTCACAGATACGCAGTATTTT. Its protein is CASIDSFTDTQYF.

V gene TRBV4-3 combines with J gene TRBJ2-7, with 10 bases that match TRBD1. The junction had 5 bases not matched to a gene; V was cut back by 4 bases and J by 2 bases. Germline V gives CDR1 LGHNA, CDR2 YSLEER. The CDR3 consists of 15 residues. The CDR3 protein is CASSLGTGEAYEQYF. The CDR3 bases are TGCGCCAGCAGCCTAGGGACAGGGGAAGCCTACGAGCAGTACTTC.

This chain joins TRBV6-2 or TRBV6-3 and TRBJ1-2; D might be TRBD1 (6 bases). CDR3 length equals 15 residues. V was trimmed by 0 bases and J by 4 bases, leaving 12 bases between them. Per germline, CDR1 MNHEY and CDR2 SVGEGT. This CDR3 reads CASSYSSRGSYGYTF. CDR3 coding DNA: TGTGCCAGCAGTTACTCGAGTAGGGGGAGCTATGGCTACACCTTC.

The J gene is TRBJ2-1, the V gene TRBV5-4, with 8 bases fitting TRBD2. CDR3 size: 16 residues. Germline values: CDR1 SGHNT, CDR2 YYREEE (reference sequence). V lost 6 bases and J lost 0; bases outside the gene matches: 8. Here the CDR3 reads CASTGGGTVSYNEQFF. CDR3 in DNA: TGTGCCAGCACCGGGGGGGGGACGGTCTCCTACAATGAGCAGTTCTTC.

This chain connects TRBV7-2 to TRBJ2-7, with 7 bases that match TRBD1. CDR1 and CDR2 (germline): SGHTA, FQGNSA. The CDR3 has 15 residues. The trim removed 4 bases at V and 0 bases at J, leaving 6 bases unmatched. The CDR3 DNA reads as TGTGCCAGCAGCTCCGATGGGACAGCCTCCTACGAGCAGTACTTC. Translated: CASSSDGTASYEQYF.

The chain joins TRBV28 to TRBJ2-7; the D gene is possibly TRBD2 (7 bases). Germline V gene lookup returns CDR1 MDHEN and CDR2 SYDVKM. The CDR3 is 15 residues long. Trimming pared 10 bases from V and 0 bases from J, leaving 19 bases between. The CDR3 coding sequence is TGTGCCACCACTGAGGGGGGGGCCGTCTCCTACGAGCAGTACTTC. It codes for CATTEGGAVSYEQYF.

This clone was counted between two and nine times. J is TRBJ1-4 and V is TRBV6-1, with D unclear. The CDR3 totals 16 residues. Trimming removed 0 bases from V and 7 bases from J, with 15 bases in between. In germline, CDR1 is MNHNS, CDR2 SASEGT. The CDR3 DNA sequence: TGTGCCAGCAGTGAAGCCCAAGCGTCCCTCTTTGAAAAACTGTTTTTT. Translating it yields CASSEAQASLFEKLFF.

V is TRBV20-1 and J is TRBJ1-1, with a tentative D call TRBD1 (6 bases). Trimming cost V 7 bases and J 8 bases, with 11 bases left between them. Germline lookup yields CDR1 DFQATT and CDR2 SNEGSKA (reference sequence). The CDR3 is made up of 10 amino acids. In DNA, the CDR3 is TGCAGTGTTCCAGGGGTGGAAGCTTTCTTT. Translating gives CSVPGVEAFF.

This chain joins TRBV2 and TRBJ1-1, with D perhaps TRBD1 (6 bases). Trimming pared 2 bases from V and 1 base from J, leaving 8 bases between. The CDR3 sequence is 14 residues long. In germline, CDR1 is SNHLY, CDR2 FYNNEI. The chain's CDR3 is CASSEQGTNTEAFF. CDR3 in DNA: TGTGCCAGCAGTGAACAGGGGACGAACACTGAAGCTTTCTTT.